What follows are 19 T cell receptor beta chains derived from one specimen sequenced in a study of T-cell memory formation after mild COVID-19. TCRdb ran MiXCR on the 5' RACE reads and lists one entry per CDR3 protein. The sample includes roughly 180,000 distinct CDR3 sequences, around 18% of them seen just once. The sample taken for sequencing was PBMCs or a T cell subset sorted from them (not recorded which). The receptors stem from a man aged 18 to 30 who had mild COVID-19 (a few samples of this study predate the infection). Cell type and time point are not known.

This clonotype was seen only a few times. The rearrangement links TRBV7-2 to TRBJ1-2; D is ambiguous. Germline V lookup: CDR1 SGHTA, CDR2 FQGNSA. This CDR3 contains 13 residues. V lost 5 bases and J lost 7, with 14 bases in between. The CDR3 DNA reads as TGTGCCAGCAGCACGTCCACGACCGGTGGCTACACCTTC. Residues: CASSTSTTGGYTF.

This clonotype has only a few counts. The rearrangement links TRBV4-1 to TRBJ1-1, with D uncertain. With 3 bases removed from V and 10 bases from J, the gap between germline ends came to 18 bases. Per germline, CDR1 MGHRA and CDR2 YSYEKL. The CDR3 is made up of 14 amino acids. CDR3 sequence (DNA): TGCGCCAGCAGCCAGAGGGTGACCCAGGTTCGAGCTTTCTTT. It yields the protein CASSQRVTQVRAFF.

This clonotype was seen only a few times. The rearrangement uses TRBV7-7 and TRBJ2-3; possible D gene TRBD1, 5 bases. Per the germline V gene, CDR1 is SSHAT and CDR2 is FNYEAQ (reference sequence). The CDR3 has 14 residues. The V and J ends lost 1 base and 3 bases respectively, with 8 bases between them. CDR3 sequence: CASSLDRLTDTQYF. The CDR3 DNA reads TGTGCCAGCAGCTTAGACAGGCTGACAGATACGCAGTATTTT.

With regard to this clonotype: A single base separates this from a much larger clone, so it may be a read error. CDR3 residues: CASSGGPSYEQYF. The CDR3 bases are TGTGCCAGCAGCGGGGGACCCTCCTACGAGCAGTACTTC. The rearrangement joins TRBV5-5 to TRBJ2-7; either TRBD1 or TRBD2 may fit D (5 bases each). V was clipped by 4 bases and J by 0 bases, with 8 bases between them. Germline CDR1 is SGHKS and CDR2 is YYEKEE (reference sequence). The CDR3 covers 13 residues.

The CDR3 spells CASSGGGVYNEQFF. The DNA for the CDR3 is TGCGCCAGCAGCGGTGGCGGGGTTTACAATGAGCAGTTCTTC. V gene TRBV5-1 combines with J gene TRBJ2-1, with a tentative D call TRBD2 (6 bases). The V and J ends lost 4 bases and 4 bases respectively, with 12 bases between them. There are 14 residues in the CDR3. The germline V gene encodes CDR1 SGHRS and CDR2 YFSETQ.

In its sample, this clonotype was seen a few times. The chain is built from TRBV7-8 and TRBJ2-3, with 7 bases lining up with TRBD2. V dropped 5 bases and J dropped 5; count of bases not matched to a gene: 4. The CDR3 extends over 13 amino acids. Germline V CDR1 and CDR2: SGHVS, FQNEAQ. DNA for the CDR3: TGTGCCAGCAGCCAGGCGGGGGTAGATACGCAGTATTTT. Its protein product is CASSQAGVDTQYF.

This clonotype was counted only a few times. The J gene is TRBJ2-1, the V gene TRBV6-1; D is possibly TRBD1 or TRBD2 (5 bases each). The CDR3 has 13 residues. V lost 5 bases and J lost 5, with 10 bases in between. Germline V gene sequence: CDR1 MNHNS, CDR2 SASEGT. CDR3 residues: CASSPGRNNEQFF. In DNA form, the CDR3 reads TGTGCCAGCAGTCCGGGGCGGAACAATGAGCAGTTCTTC.

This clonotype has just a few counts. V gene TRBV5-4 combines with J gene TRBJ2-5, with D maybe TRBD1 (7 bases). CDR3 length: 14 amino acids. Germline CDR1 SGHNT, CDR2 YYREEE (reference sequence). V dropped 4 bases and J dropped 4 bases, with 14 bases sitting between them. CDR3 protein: CASSPQQGGETQYF. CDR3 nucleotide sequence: TGTGCCAGCAGCCCTCAGCAGGGGGGAGAGACCCAGTACTTC.

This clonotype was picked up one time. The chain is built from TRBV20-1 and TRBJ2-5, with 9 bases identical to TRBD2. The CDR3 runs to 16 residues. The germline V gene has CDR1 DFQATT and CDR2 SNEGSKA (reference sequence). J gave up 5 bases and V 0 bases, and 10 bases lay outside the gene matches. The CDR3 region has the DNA TGCAGTGCTAGAGATCGCGGCGGGGGGGCCGAGGAGACCCAGTACTTC. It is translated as CSARDRGGGAEETQYF.

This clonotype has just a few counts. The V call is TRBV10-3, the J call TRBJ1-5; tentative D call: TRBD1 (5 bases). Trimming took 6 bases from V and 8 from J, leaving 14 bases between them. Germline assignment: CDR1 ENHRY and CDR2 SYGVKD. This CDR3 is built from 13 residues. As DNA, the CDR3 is TGTGCCATCAGATCGACAGCCCTGGAGCCCCAGCATTTT. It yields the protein CAIRSTALEPQHF.

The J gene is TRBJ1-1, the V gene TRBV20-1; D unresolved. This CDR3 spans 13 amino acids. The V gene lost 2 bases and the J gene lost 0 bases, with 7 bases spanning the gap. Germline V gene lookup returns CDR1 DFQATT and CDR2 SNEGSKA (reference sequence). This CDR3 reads CSARQDLNTEAFF. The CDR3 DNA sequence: TGCAGTGCTAGACAGGATTTGAACACTGAAGCTTTCTTT.

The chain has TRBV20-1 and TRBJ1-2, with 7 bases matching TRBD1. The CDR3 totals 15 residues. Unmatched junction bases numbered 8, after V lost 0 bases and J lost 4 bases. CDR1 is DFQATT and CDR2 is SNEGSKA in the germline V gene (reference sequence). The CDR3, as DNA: TGCAGTGCTAGAGATTTCAAGGGGGCCAGCTATGGCTACACCTTC. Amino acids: CSARDFKGASYGYTF.

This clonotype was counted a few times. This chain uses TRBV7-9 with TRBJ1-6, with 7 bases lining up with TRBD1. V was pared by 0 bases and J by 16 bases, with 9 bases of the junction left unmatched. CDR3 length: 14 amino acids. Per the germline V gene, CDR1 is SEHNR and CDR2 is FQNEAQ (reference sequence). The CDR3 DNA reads TGTGCCAGCAGCTTAGCACAGGGGCCCGGCCCTCTCCACTTT. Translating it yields CASSLAQGPGPLHF. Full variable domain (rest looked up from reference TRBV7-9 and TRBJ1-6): DTGVSQNPRHKITKRGQNVTFRCDPISEHNRLYWYRQTLGQGPEFLTYFQNEAQLEKSRLLSDRFSAERPKGSFSTLEIQRTEQGDSAMYLCASSLAQGPGPLHFGNGTRLTVT.

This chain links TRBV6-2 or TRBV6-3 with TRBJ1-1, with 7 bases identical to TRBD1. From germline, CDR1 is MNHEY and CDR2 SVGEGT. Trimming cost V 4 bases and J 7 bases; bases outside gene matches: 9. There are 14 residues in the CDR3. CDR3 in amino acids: CASSSSTGRVEAFF. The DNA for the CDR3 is TGTGCCAGCAGTTCCTCGACAGGGCGCGTTGAAGCTTTCTTT.

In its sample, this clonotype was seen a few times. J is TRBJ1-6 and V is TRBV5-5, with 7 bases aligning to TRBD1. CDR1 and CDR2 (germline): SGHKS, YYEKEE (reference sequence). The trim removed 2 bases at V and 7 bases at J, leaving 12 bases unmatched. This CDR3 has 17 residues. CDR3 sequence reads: CASSFGFDRVMNSPLHF. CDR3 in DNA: TGTGCCAGCAGCTTCGGATTCGACAGGGTGATGAATTCACCCCTCCACTTT.

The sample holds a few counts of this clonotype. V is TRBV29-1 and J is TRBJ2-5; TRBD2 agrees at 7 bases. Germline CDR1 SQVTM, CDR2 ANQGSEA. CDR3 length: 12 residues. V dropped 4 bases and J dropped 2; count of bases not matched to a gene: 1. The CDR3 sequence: CSVGGLQETQYF. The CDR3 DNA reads TGCAGCGTTGGGGGACTACAAGAGACCCAGTACTTC.

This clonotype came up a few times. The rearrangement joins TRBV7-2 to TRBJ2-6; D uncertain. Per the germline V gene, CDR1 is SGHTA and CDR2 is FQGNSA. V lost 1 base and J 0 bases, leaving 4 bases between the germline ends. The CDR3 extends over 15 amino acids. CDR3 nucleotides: TGTGCCAGCAGCTTAGAGGTCTCTGGGGCCAACGTCCTGACTTTC. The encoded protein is CASSLEVSGANVLTF.

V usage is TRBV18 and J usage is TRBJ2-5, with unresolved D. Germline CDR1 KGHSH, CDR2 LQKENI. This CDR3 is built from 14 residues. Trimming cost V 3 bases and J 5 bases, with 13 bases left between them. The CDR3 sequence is CASSPSTLRETQYF. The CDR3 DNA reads TGTGCCAGCTCACCCTCCACGCTTCGGGAGACCCAGTACTTC. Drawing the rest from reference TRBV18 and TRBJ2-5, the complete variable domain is NAGVMQNPRHLVRRRGQEARLRCSPMKGHSHVYWYRQLPEEGLKFMVYLQKENIIDESGMPKERFSAEFPKEGPSILRIQQVVRGDSAAYFCASSPSTLRETQYFGPGTRLLVL.

The CDR3 DNA reads as TGTGCCAGCAGATGGGGAGACCCGCCGGATACGCAGTATTTT. It codes for CASRWGDPPDTQYF. The chain carries TRBV6-6 and TRBJ2-3; tentative D call: TRBD2 (5 bases). The CDR3 extends over 14 amino acids. Per the germline V gene, CDR1 is MNHNY and CDR2 is SVGAGI (reference sequence). V gave up 6 bases and J gave up 6 bases, with 16 bases separating them.